The sequence of this TCR beta chain was determined in a study of blood T cell repertoires in COVID-19. Study information: Italy, Spain and the United States were the sources of the convalescent and acute COVID-19 samples. T cells, B-cell-depleted T cells, or PBMCs supplied cDNA or gDNA.

In the authors' methods: The assay estimated nucleated cells by amplifying reference gene primers. Data came from immunoSEQ multiplex PCR; TCRdb stores just in-frame clones and leaves some out. The V and J calls and the clone size are those of that table, but D and trimming were determined from the DNA. The table records a few hundred thousand clones, roughly 88% of them present only once. The V segment lost 3 bases and the J segment 4 bases; nucleotides outside the gene matches: 3. Germline V CDR1 and CDR2: KGHSH, LQKENI. CDR3 length: 14 amino acids. A few counts support this clone. Participants' own reports of clinical history determined their cohort assignment.

The chain recombines TRBV18 with TRBJ2-1; 7 bases match TRBD1. Sequences were obtained from PBMCs or T cells enriched from blood (not recorded which). The TCR comes from a man aged 25 to 40 who had recovered from COVID-19. The CDR3 bases are TGTGCCAGCTCACCGGGACAGACTTACAATGAGCAGTTCTTC. Translation: CASSPGQTYNEQFF.